Below, 21 T cell receptor beta chains from the same sample are listed, as sequenced in a study of T cells in Graves' hyperthyroidism and ophthalmopathy. The TCR beta CDR3 regions underwent amplification using RNA transcripts as the source. The primer set for the first-round RT-PCR of the TCR CDR3 was HTBI. MiXCR, run by TCRdb on the multiplex PCR reads, gives a single entry per CDR3 protein. Of around 490,000 distinct CDR3 sequences listed, about 20% are singletons. What was sequenced was blood. The receptors stem from a man aged 40-50 years with Graves' ophthalmopathy.

This sequence joins TRBV20-1 and TRBJ2-7; D is unclear. This CDR3 is 12 amino acids long. Germline V gives CDR1 DFQATT, CDR2 SNEGSKA (reference sequence). V dropped 3 bases and J dropped 0 bases, with 6 bases sitting between them. CDR3 coding DNA: TGCAGTGCTAGCCCGTTCTCCTACGAGCAGTACTTC. Translating it yields CSASPFSYEQYF.

The genes are TRBV7-9 and TRBJ2-4; tentative D call: TRBD1 (8 bases). Trimming took 2 bases from V and 8 from J, leaving 19 bases between them. CDR1 is SEHNR and CDR2 is FQNEAQ in the germline V gene (reference sequence). The CDR3 extends over 16 amino acids. The CDR3, as DNA: TGTGCCAGCAGCTTATACAGGGGGGGCGTTGTGGACATTCAGTACTTC. Translation: CASSLYRGGVVDIQYF.

V is TRBV19 and J is TRBJ2-2; D may be TRBD1 or TRBD2 (6 bases each). Trimming took 5 bases from V and 1 from J, leaving 17 bases between them. The CDR3 length is 17 residues. Germline CDR1 reads LNHDA; CDR2 reads SQIVND (reference sequence). The CDR3 coding sequence is TGTGCCAGTAGTCGGAGGGGCAGGGGCGGGAACACCGGGGAGCTGTTTTTT. Translation: CASSRRGRGGNTGELFF.

This clonotype was seen a handful of times. An end of the junction differs from the germline gene, which may be a read error. The V call is TRBV7-7, the J call TRBJ2-1; TRBD1 is a possible D gene (5 bases). Germline CDR1 and CDR2: SSHAT and FNYEAQ (reference sequence). This CDR3 is 15 amino acids long. CDR3 in DNA: TGTGCTAGCAGCTTAGATGGGGCCCCCTACAATGAGCAGTTCTTC. Encoded protein: CASSLDGAPYNEQFF.

V usage is TRBV19 and J usage is TRBJ2-6; D is unresolved. Between the trimmed V and J ends, which lost 2 bases and 0 bases, there was a span of 5 bases. Germline V lookup: CDR1 LNHDA, CDR2 SQIVND (reference sequence). CDR3 length: 15 amino acids. CDR3 loop: CASSIFSSGANVLTF. The CDR3 DNA is TGTGCCAGTAGTATATTTAGCTCTGGGGCCAACGTCCTGACTTTC.

In DNA form, the CDR3 reads TGCAGTGCTAGACCCAGGACGCCCGGTTACGAGCAGTACTTC. It encodes CSARPRTPGYEQYF. The V call is TRBV20-1, the J call TRBJ2-7; the D is unclear. V was pared by 2 bases and J by 4 bases, with 15 bases between. The germline CDR1 and CDR2 sequences are DFQATT and SNEGSKA (reference sequence). The CDR3 length is 14 residues.

This clonotype showed up many times. The J gene is TRBJ2-1, the V gene TRBV12-3 or TRBV12-4; D possibly corresponds to TRBD2 (6 bases). V was clipped by 5 bases and J by 2 bases, with 16 bases between them. The CDR3 sequence is 16 residues long. In DNA, the CDR3 is TGTGCCAGCAGTCTCCTGGCGGGGCCCACCTACAATGAGCAGTTCTTC. Its translation: CASSLLAGPTYNEQFF.

The V call is TRBV6-1, the J call TRBJ2-5, with TRBD2 matching over 7 bases. This CDR3 region has 13 residues. The V gene end was trimmed by 7 bases and the J gene end by 3 bases; junction bases not matched to a gene: 5. Germline V CDR1 and CDR2: MNHNS, SASEGT. CDR3: CASTVAGKETQYF. CDR3 in DNA: TGTGCCAGCACCGTAGCGGGCAAAGAGACCCAGTACTTC.

V usage is TRBV6-2 or TRBV6-3 and J usage is TRBJ1-1; D not certain. Trimming removed 6 bases from V and 0 bases from J, with 14 bases in between. The CDR3 consists of 15 residues. Germline V CDR1 and CDR2: MNHEY, SVGEGT. CDR3 coding DNA: TGTGCCAGCAGGACATTAAGCGAGATGAACACTGAAGCTTTCTTT. Its translation is CASRTLSEMNTEAFF.

J is TRBJ2-7 and V is TRBV3-1; 13 bases fit TRBD2. This CDR3 has 17 amino acids. The germline V gene has CDR1 LGHDT and CDR2 YNNKEL (reference sequence). Unmatched junction bases numbered 8, after V lost 1 base and J lost 5 bases. The CDR3, as DNA: TGTGCCAGCAGCCAAGGACTAGCGGGGGGCGCGCGGCACGAGCAGTACTTC. Translated: CASSQGLAGGARHEQYF.

This clonotype was counted only a few times. The chain links TRBV30 to TRBJ1-3; the D is unclear. V was trimmed by 0 bases and J by 0 bases, leaving 12 bases between them. This CDR3 contains 16 residues. The germline CDR1 and CDR2 sequences are GTSNPN and SVGIG (reference sequence). CDR3 bases: TGTGCCTGGAGTGTACTAGGACCGTACTCTGGAAACACCATATATTTT. This sequence encodes CAWSVLGPYSGNTIYF.

A few counts support this clonotype. CDR3 bases: TGTGCCAGCAGCTTCTCAACGAAAGCAGCGGGAGGGCCCTTCTACGAGCAGTACTTC. Amino acid sequence: CASSFSTKAAGGPFYEQYF. The chain is built from TRBV7-4 and TRBJ2-7; 10 nucleotides align to TRBD2. The CDR3 runs to 19 residues. V shed 3 bases and J 3 bases; nucleotides not matched to a gene: 17. Per germline, CDR1 SGHVT and CDR2 SQSDAQ.

This clonotype was counted ten times or more. The rearrangement uses TRBV11-2 and TRBJ2-5, with 10 bases that match TRBD2. The germline V gene has CDR1 SGHAT and CDR2 FQNNGV. The V gene end was trimmed by 6 bases and the J gene end by 5 bases; junction bases not matched to a gene: 9. CDR3 length equals 15 residues. This chain's CDR3 is CASRVSGRAGETQYF. As DNA, the CDR3 is TGTGCCAGCAGAGTCAGCGGGAGGGCCGGTGAGACCCAGTACTTC.

This rearrangement joins TRBV9 to TRBJ2-2; D is uncertain. CDR1 and CDR2 (germline): SGDLS, YYNGEE. The length of the CDR3 is 13 residues. Trimming stripped 2 bases from V and 7 bases from J, with 9 bases between. CDR3 DNA: TGTGCCAGCAGCGTCGGTCGGGTCGGGGAGCTGTTTTTT. Translated: CASSVGRVGELFF.

V usage is TRBV6-5 and J usage is TRBJ1-4; D is undetermined. The CDR3 has 15 amino acids. The germline V gene has CDR1 MNHEY and CDR2 SVGAGI. V lost 0 bases and J 8 bases, leaving 13 bases between the germline ends. The CDR3 is CASSYSKNRAEKLFF. The CDR3 DNA is TGTGCCAGCAGTTACTCGAAGAATAGGGCCGAAAAACTGTTTTTT.

CDR3 DNA: TGTGCCACCTCGAGGGCAGGACAGGGGAATTCACCCCTCCACTTT. This sequence encodes CATSRAGQGNSPLHF. V and J are TRBV28 and TRBJ1-6, with TRBD1 identical over 9 bases. Germline-derived CDR1 and CDR2 are MDHEN and SYDVKM. This CDR3 has 15 residues. Germline trimming cut 10 bases from V and 7 bases from J; bases unmatched to any gene: 11.

This clonotype was counted only a few times. The V gene is TRBV5-5, the J gene TRBJ2-7; 8 bases map to TRBD1. Germline CDR1 reads SGHKS; CDR2 reads YYEKEE (reference sequence). Trimming cost V 3 bases and J 5 bases; bases outside gene matches: 7. The CDR3 consists of 14 residues. CDR3 bases: TGTGCCAGCAGCTCTGACAGGGGAGGACACGAGCAGTACTTC. Translation: CASSSDRGGHEQYF. Together with reference TRBV5-5 and TRBJ2-7, the CDR3 gives the full variable domain: DAGVTQSPTHLIKTRGQQVTLRCSPISGHKSVSWYQQVLGQGPQFIFQYYEKEERGRGNFPDRFSARQFPNYSSELNVNALLLGDSALYLCASSSDRGGHEQYFGPGTRLTVT.

This clonotype came up many times. The J gene is TRBJ1-2, the V gene TRBV5-1; D ambiguous. The CDR3 length is 14 residues. Trimming shortened V by 0 bases and J by 8 bases, and 14 bases separated the two germline ends. Germline V gene sequence: CDR1 SGHRS, CDR2 YFSETQ. DNA for the CDR3: TGCGCCAGCAGCTTGGCCGGGAGAATGGAGGGCTACACCTTC. Protein sequence: CASSLAGRMEGYTF. Variable domain in full (rest from reference TRBV5-1 and TRBJ1-2): KAGVTQTPRYLIKTRGQQVTLSCSPISGHRSVSWYQQTPGQGLQFLFEYFSETQRNKGNFPGRFSGRQFSNSRSEMNVSTLELGDSALYLCASSLAGRMEGYTFGSGTRLTVV.

The chain has TRBV10-3 and TRBJ2-1; 10 bases are a match to TRBD2. The ends lost 3 bases at V and 13 bases at J; junction bases unmatched: 12. The CDR3 length is 15 residues. Germline V gene sequence: CDR1 ENHRY, CDR2 SYGVKD. CDR3 amino acids: CAISERLAGTTGQFF. As DNA, the CDR3 is TGTGCCATCAGTGAAAGACTAGCGGGCACGACGGGTCAGTTCTTC.

This clonotype has a handful of counts. This chain joins TRBV18 and TRBJ1-4; D remains unclear. Trimming left V 4 bases short and J 0 bases short, with 12 bases between. The germline V gene encodes CDR1 KGHSH and CDR2 LQKENI. The CDR3 covers 16 residues. The CDR3 DNA reads as TGTGCCAGCTCACAACAGAGATATGCAACTAATGAAAAACTGTTTTTT. Its translation is CASSQQRYATNEKLFF.

The J gene is TRBJ2-1, the V gene TRBV6-1; TRBD2 aligns across 8 bases. V trimming: 0 bases; J trimming: 7 bases; junction bases outside the gene matches: 5. This CDR3 spans 15 amino acids. Germline CDR1 is MNHNS and CDR2 is SASEGT. Here the CDR3 reads CASSEAPGGGNEQFF. CDR3 bases: TGTGCCAGCAGTGAAGCGCCGGGGGGGGGTAATGAGCAGTTCTTC.